This T cell receptor beta chain comes out of a study of T cells in Graves' hyperthyroidism and ophthalmopathy. The study based diagnoses on clinical symptoms, serum thyroxine and TRAb, thyroid ultrasound and orbital computed tomography. Researchers took RNA transcripts and amplified the TCR beta CDR3 regions from them. First-round RT-PCR with HTBI primers amplified the TCR CDR3 region. MiXCR, applied by TCRdb to the multiplex PCR reads, yields one record per CDR3 protein. The sample gives about 680,000 distinct CDR3 sequences, over 35% of which show up once; less than 35% is in the top ten. The germline V gene encodes CDR1 SGHRS and CDR2 YFSETQ. This CDR3 is 14 amino acids long. Trimming at V came to 7 bases and at J to 6 bases, leaving 12 bases not matched to a gene.

V is TRBV5-1 and J is TRBJ2-7; 8 bases fit TRBD2. The TCR was taken from a woman in her thirties or forties with Graves' hyperthyroidism. The sequenced material came from blood. This CDR3 reads CASRLIAGNSEQYF. The CDR3 bases are TGCGCCAGCCGCCTTATAGCGGGAAATAGCGAGCAGTACTTC.